This T cell receptor beta chain appears in the sequencing data of a study of blood T cell repertoires in COVID-19. Under the authors' procedure: The authors estimated nucleated cell counts from reference gene primer amplification. Repertoires were generated with immunoSEQ multiplex PCR, while TCRdb's copy carries only in-frame clones and drops some. The V and J calls and clone size were taken over from that table, and D and trimming were inferred from the DNA. The profile covers 95,000 to 120,000 clones, with 88% appearing a single time and under 2.5% taken by the ten largest. This CDR3 has 15 residues. Trimming cost V 5 bases and J 5 bases; bases outside gene matches: 9. Germline V gene lookup returns CDR1 MNHEY and CDR2 SVGAGI.

Sequenced material: peripheral blood. The origin of this receptor is a human donor in a cohort sampled during active COVID-19. The gene calls are TRBV6-5 and TRBJ2-3, with 8 bases aligning to TRBD2. CDR3 nucleotide sequence: TGTGCCAGCAGTCTAAGCGGGAGCCGGGGAGATACGCAGTATTTT. Translating it yields CASSLSGSRGDTQYF.